The clone carrying this T cell receptor beta chain was counted many times. As yet, its antigen is unknown. The data originate from a study of T cells after posttransplantation cyclophosphamide. Assay: immunoSEQ multiplex PCR; the TCRdb copy retains only in-frame clones and omits some. The profile covers 32,000 or so clones, none occurring a single time. CDR3 length equals 16 residues. Germline values: CDR1 MDHEN, CDR2 SYDVKM. With V trimmed by 5 bases and J by 2 bases, 7 bases remained unmatched. Study results and limitations: Tissue-infiltrating T cells from skin or gut overlapped little with blood T cells.

The chain carries TRBV28 and TRBJ1-5; 9 nucleotides align to TRBD1. The TCR was taken from a woman aged 60-70 years in good health, CMV-negative, and a related stem cell transplant donor. Specimen: PBMCs. The CDR3 protein is CASSPPRTGGNQPQHF. Written as DNA, the CDR3 is TGTGCCAGCAGTCCTCCCCGGACAGGGGGCAATCAGCCCCAGCATTTT.